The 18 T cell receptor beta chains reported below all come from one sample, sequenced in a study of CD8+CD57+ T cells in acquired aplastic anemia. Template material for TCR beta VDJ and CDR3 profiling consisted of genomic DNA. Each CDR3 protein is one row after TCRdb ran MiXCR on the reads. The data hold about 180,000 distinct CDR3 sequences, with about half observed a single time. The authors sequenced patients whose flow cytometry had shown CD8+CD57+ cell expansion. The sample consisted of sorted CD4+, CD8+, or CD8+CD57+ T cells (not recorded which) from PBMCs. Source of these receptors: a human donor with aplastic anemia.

CDR3 region: CASSLAGTSTEAFF. The DNA of the CDR3 is TGTGCCAGCAGTTTAGCCGGGACTTCCACTGAAGCTTTCTTT. The chain links TRBV27 to TRBJ1-1; TRBD1 is a possible D gene (5 bases). This CDR3 is 14 amino acids long. Trimming pared 2 bases from V and 4 bases from J, leaving 11 bases between. Per the germline V gene, CDR1 is MNHEY and CDR2 is SMNVEV (reference sequence).

CDR3 nucleotide sequence: TGTGCCAGCAGCCCCACTAGGCCGGGCTACGAGCAGTACTTC. It translates to CASSPTRPGYEQYF. The chain joins TRBV2 to TRBJ2-7; the D gene is possibly TRBD2 (5 bases). CDR3 size: 14 residues. V lost 6 bases and J 3 bases, leaving 15 bases between the germline ends. The V gene's germline CDR1 is SNHLY and CDR2 FYNNEI.

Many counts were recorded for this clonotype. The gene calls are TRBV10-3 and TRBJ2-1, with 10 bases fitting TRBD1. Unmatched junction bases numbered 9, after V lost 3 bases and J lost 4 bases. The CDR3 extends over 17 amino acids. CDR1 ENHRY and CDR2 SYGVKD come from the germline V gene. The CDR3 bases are TGTGCCATCAGTGAACAACCGGGACAGGGGAGGTACAATGAGCAGTTCTTC. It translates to CAISEQPGQGRYNEQFF.

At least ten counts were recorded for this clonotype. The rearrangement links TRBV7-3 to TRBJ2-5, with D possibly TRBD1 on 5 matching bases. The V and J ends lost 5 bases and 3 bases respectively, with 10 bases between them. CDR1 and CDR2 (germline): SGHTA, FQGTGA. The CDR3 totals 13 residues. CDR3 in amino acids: CASSRGPKETQYF. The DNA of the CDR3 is TGTGCCAGCAGCAGGGGTCCTAAAGAGACCCAGTACTTC.

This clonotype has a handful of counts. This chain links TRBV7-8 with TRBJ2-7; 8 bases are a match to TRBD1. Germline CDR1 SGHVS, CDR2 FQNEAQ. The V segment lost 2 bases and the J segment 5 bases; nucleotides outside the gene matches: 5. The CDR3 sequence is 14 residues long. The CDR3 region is CASSLLQGAHEQYF. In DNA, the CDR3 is TGTGCCAGCAGCTTACTCCAGGGGGCCCACGAGCAGTACTTC.

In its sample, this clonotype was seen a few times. CDR3 nucleotides: TGTGCCACCAGCAGAGATGACACCCGCCCCACAGATACGCAGTATTTT. This translates into CATSRDDTRPTDTQYF. V usage is TRBV15 and J usage is TRBJ2-3, with D hard to call. CDR3 length equals 16 residues. With 0 bases removed from V and 2 bases from J, the gap between germline ends came to 12 bases. Germline V lookup: CDR1 LNHNV, CDR2 YYDKDF (reference sequence).

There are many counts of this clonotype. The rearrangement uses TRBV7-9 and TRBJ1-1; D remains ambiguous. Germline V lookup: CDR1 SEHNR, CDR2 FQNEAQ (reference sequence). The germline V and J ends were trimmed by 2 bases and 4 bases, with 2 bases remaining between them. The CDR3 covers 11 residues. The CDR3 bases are TGTGCCAGCAGCTTAAGCACTGAAGCTTTCTTT. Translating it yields CASSLSTEAFF.

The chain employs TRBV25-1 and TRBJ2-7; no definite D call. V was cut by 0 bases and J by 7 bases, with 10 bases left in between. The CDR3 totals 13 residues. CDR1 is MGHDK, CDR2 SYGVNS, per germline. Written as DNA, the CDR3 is TGTGCCAGCAGTGAATATTCACTGGGTGAGCAGTACTTC. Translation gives CASSEYSLGEQYF.

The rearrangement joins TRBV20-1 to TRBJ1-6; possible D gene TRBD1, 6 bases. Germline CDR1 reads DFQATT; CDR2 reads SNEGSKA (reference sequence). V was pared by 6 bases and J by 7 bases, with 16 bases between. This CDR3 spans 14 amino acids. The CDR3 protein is CSAGRWDINSPLHF. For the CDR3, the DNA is TGCAGTGCGGGGAGGTGGGACATAAATTCACCCCTCCACTTT.

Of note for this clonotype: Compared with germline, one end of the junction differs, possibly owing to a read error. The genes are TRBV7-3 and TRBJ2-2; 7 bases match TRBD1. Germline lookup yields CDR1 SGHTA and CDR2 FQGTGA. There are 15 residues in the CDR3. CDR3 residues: CASSLRSQGNGELLF. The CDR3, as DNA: TGTGCCAGCAGCCTAAGGTCACAGGGGAACGGGGAGCTGCTTTTT.

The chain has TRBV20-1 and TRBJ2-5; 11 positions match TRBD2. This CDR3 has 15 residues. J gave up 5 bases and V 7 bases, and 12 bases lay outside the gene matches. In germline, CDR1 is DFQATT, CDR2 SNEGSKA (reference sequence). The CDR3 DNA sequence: TGCAGTGGTGGGTTAGCGGGGGGGCCGGACGAGACCCAGTACTTC. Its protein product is CSGGLAGGPDETQYF.

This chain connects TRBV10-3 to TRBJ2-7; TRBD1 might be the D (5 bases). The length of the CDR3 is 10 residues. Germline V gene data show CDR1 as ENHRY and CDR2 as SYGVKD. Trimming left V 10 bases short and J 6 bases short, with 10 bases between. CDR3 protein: CATLGAEQYF. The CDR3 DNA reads TGTGCCACCCTAGGGGCCGAGCAGTACTTC.

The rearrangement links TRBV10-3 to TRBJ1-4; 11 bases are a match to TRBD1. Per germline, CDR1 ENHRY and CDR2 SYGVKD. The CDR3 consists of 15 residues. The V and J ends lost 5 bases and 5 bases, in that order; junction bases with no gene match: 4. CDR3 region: CAISWDRGWNEKLFF. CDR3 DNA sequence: TGTGCCATCAGTTGGGACAGGGGGTGGAATGAAAAACTGTTTTTT.

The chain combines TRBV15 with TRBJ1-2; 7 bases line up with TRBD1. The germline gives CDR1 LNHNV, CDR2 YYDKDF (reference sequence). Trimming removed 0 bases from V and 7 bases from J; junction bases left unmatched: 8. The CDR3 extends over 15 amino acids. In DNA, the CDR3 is TGTGCCACCAGCAGAGAAAGGACAGGAACGGGTGGCTACACCTTC. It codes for CATSRERTGTGGYTF.

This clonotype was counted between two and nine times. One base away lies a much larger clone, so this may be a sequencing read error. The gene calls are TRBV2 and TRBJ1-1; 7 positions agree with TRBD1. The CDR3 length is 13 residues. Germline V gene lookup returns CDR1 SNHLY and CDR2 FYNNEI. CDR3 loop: CASMGTANTVAFF. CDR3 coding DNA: TGTGCCAGCATGGGGACAGCTAACACTGTAGCTTTCTTT.

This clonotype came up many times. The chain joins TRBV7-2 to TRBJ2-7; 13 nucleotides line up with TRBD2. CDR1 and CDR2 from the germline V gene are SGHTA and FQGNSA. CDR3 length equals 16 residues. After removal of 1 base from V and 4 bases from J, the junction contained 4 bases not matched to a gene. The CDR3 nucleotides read TGTGCCAGCAGCTTAGAAGGGACTAGCGGGGCATACGAGCAGTACTTC. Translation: CASSLEGTSGAYEQYF. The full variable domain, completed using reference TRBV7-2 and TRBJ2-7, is GAGVSQSPSNKVTEKGKDVELRCDPISGHTALYWYRQSLGQGLEFLIYFQGNSAPDKSGLPSDRFSAERTGGSVSTLTIQRTQQEDSAVYLCASSLEGTSGAYEQYFGPGTRLTVT.

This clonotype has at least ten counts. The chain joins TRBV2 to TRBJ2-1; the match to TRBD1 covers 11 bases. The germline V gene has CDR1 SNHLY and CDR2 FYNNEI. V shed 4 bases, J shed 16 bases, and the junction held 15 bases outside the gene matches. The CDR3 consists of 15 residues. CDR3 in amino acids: CASSGGTGGKIGQFF. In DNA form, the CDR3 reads TGTGCCAGCAGTGGGGGGACAGGGGGAAAGATCGGGCAATTCTTC.

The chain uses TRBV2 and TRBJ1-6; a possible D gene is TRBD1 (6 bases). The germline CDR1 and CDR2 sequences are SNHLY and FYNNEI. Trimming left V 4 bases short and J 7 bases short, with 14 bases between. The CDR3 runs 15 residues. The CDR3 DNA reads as TGTGCCAGCAGTGGGGGCGGGACAACCAATTCACCCCTCCACTTT. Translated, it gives CASSGGGTTNSPLHF. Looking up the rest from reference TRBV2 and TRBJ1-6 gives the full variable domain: EPEVTQTPSHQVTQMGQEVILRCVPISNHLYFYWYRQILGQKVEFLVSFYNNEISEKSEIFDDQFSVERPDGSNFTLKIRSTKLEDSAMYFCASSGGGTTNSPLHFGNGTRLTVT.